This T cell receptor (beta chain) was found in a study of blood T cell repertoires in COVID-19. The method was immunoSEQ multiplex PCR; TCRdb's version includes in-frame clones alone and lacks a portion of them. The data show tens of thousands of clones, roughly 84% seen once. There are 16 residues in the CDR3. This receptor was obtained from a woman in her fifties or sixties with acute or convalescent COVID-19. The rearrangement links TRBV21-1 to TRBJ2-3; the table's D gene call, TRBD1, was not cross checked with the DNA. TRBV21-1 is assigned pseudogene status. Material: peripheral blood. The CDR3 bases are TGTGCCAGCAGCATCGGACAGGTCGGTAGCACAGATACGCAGTATTTT. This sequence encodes CASSIGQVGSTDTQYF.